The next 19 T cell receptor beta chains were all read from a single sample in a study of cytomegalovirus exposure and HLA in healthy donors (dated by TCRdb to about 2017). Library preparation was by the immunoSEQ multiplex PCR assay. For the multiplex PCR, a mixture combining 60 forward primers for TCR Vbeta segments and 13 reverse primers for TCR Jbeta segments was used. Sourced from immuneACCESS, this table was stored by TCRdb with only in-frame sequences that have V and J called. A share of the clones is absent; for the studies checked, an unresolved V gene accounts for under half, and the remainder has no known explanation. The sample records about 98,000 clones, approximately 71% of which are singletons. The ten most abundant clones make up around a tenth of the sample. The sample consisted of PBMCs. Receptors originate from a male donor in good health and CMV-seropositive.

V and J are TRBV2 and TRBJ2-5; 13 nucleotides line up with TRBD2. CDR3 length equals 15 residues. The V gene's germline CDR1 is SNHLY and CDR2 FYNNEI. The V gene end was trimmed by 0 bases and the J gene end by 11 bases; junction bases not matched to a gene: 6. The CDR3 sequence: CASSEAGLAGTGQYF. The CDR3 DNA reads as TGTGCCAGCAGTGAAGCGGGACTAGCGGGGACGGGGCAGTACTTC.

This clone was seen more than once but under ten times. The chain employs TRBV28 and TRBJ2-2; maybe TRBD2 (5 bases). The length of the CDR3 is 14 residues. CDR1 and CDR2 (germline): MDHEN, SYDVKM. V was cut by 6 bases and J by 0 bases, with 8 bases left in between. CDR3 sequence: CASSRDPNTGELFF. The DNA for the CDR3 is TGTGCCAGCAGCCGGGATCCGAACACCGGGGAGCTGTTTTTT.

The chain has TRBV13 and TRBJ2-7; 8 nucleotides align to TRBD2. The germline V gene has CDR1 PRHDT and CDR2 FYEKMQ (reference sequence). This CDR3 has 13 amino acids. J gave up 7 bases and V 5 bases, and 7 bases lay outside the gene matches. CDR3 loop: CASSLGRGKEQYF. The CDR3 bases are TGTGCCAGCAGCCTCGGGAGGGGGAAAGAGCAGTACTTC.

The chain joins TRBV28 to TRBJ1-2, with 10 bases that match TRBD1. From germline, CDR1 is MDHEN and CDR2 SYDVKM. The CDR3 has 17 residues. V lost 5 bases, J lost 6 bases, and 15 bases stayed unmatched. CDR3 sequence (DNA): TGTGCCAGCAGTCCGTATGGAAGGGACAGGGGCAGGAATGGCTACACCTTC. Translating it yields CASSPYGRDRGRNGYTF.

This clone was counted between two and nine times. The chain links TRBV7-3 to TRBJ2-5; TRBD1 matches 7 bases. V shed 5 bases, J shed 4 bases, and the junction held 7 bases outside the gene matches. The CDR3 sequence is 14 residues long. Germline-derived CDR1 and CDR2 are SGHTA and FQGTGA. Here the CDR3 reads CASSPDRDRETQYF. CDR3 nucleotides: TGTGCCAGCAGCCCCGACAGGGATCGAGAGACCCAGTACTTC.

The chain recombines TRBV18 with TRBJ2-1; the match to TRBD1 covers 7 bases. The junction had 9 bases not matched to a gene; V was cut back by 3 bases and J by 13 bases. CDR1 is KGHSH, CDR2 LQKENI, per germline. CDR3 length equals 13 residues. CDR3 sequence reads: CASSPPRTGSQFF. The CDR3 DNA sequence: TGTGCCAGCTCACCGCCTAGGACAGGCTCTCAGTTCTTC.

The chain has TRBV9 and TRBJ2-5; 11 bases line up with TRBD1. V was clipped by 0 bases and J by 4 bases; unmatched bases: 5. The CDR3 is made up of 16 amino acids. Per the germline V gene, CDR1 is SGDLS and CDR2 is YYNGEE. The CDR3 region is CASSVGGQGASETQYF. In DNA form, the CDR3 reads TGTGCCAGCAGCGTAGGAGGACAGGGGGCTTCAGAGACCCAGTACTTC.

This rearrangement joins TRBV4-2 to TRBJ2-1, with 13 bases matching TRBD2. The CDR3 contains 18 residues. From germline, CDR1 is LGHNA and CDR2 YNFKEQ. Trimming took 1 base from V and 6 from J; bases not matched to a gene: 9. This chain's CDR3 is CASSQVGLGLAGLNEQFF. The CDR3 DNA sequence: TGTGCCAGCAGCCAAGTGGGATTGGGACTAGCGGGACTCAATGAGCAGTTCTTC.

The V and J genes are TRBV6-5 and TRBJ1-2; 10 bases are shared with TRBD1. In germline, CDR1 is MNHEY, CDR2 SVGAGI. The CDR3 has 14 residues. The trim removed 6 bases at V and 5 bases at J, leaving 6 bases unmatched. CDR3 sequence reads: CASSPTDRGYGYTF. The CDR3 nucleotides are TGTGCCAGCAGCCCCACGGACAGGGGGTATGGCTACACCTTC.

The chain recombines TRBV7-3 with TRBJ2-5; D ambiguous. V lost 5 bases to trimming and J lost 1 base, with 8 bases between them. The CDR3 contains 13 residues. Germline V gene sequence: CDR1 SGHTA, CDR2 FQGTGA. In nucleotides, the CDR3 is TGTGCCAGCAGCCCGACTCCCCAAGAGACCCAGTACTTC. Its translation: CASSPTPQETQYF.

The chain combines TRBV4-3 with TRBJ2-5; 10 positions match TRBD1. The end of the DNA fits TRBJ2-7 better, so the J call may be wrong. From germline, CDR1 is LGHNA and CDR2 YSLEER. The CDR3 has 16 residues. CDR3 sequence reads: CASSQGPGQGSHEQYF. CDR3 DNA sequence: TGCGCCAGCAGCCAAGGGCCGGGACAGGGGTCCCACGAGCAGTACTTC.

The V and J genes are TRBV9 and TRBJ2-2; TRBD2 might be the D (5 bases). The CDR3 spans 15 residues. Per the germline V gene, CDR1 is SGDLS and CDR2 is YYNGEE. With 4 bases removed from V and 0 bases from J, the gap between germline ends came to 10 bases. CDR3 protein: CASSRTSTNTGELFF. CDR3 coding DNA: TGTGCCAGCAGCCGCACTAGTACGAACACCGGGGAGCTGTTTTTT.

The rearrangement uses TRBV5-5 and TRBJ2-7, with 8 positions matching TRBD2. V dropped 1 base and J dropped 6; count of bases not matched to a gene: 6. Germline CDR1 SGHKS, CDR2 YYEKEE (reference sequence). This CDR3 is built from 14 residues. This CDR3 is CASSLSGGYGEQYF. The DNA of the CDR3 is TGTGCCAGCAGCTTGTCGGGAGGGTATGGCGAGCAGTACTTC.

The chain links TRBV19 to TRBJ1-1; TRBD1 matches at 8 bases. V trimming: 8 bases; J trimming: 5 bases; junction bases outside the gene matches: 7. In germline, CDR1 is LNHDA, CDR2 SQIVND (reference sequence). The length of the CDR3 is 13 residues. The CDR3 sequence is CASLTDRGTEAFF. Here the CDR3 DNA reads TGTGCCAGTCTCACCGACAGGGGTACTGAAGCTTTCTTT.

The rearrangement links TRBV10-3 to TRBJ2-3, with 8 positions matching TRBD1. Trimming removed 3 bases from V and 5 bases from J; junction bases left unmatched: 7. The germline V gene encodes CDR1 ENHRY and CDR2 SYGVKD. The CDR3 sequence is 15 residues long. For the CDR3, the DNA is TGTGCCATCAGTGAACGCGGGACAGGCGTAGATACGCAGTATTTT. It codes for CAISERGTGVDTQYF.

This sequence joins TRBV30 and TRBJ2-5; TRBD2 aligns across 12 bases. The junction had 6 bases not matched to a gene; V was cut back by 1 base and J by 6 bases. CDR3 length: 15 residues. Germline V gene lookup returns CDR1 GTSNPN and CDR2 SVGIG (reference sequence). CDR3 nucleotide sequence: TGTGCCTGGAGTGAGCCGACTAGCGGGAGAAAGACCCAGTACTTC. This codes for CAWSEPTSGRKTQYF.

In DNA form, the CDR3 reads TGTGCCAGCAGATCCCGACAGGCGGGCTATGGCTACACCTTC. Translation gives CASRSRQAGYGYTF. This chain connects TRBV6-6 to TRBJ1-2; tentative D call: TRBD1 (6 bases). CDR1 is MNHNY, CDR2 SVGAGI, per germline (reference sequence). The CDR3 covers 14 residues. Trimming removed 6 bases at V and 4 bases at J, with 15 bases between.

The chain uses TRBV15 and TRBJ2-2; 9 nucleotides match TRBD2. Germline V gene data show CDR1 as LNHNV and CDR2 as YYDKDF (reference sequence). The J segment lost 6 bases and the V segment lost 5 bases, leaving 7 bases of the junction unmatched. The CDR3 consists of 15 residues. The CDR3 loop is CATSRELAGAGELFF. In nucleotides, the CDR3 is TGTGCCACCAGCCGCGAACTAGCGGGTGCCGGGGAGCTGTTTTTT.

The chain couples TRBV5-1 to TRBJ2-3, with a possible D match to TRBD2 (6 bases). The CDR3 length is 14 residues. The V end was cut by 1 base, the J end by 6 bases, with 12 bases between. In germline, CDR1 is SGHRS, CDR2 YFSETQ. This CDR3 is CASSLPSSADTQYF. For the CDR3, the DNA is TGCGCCAGCAGCTTGCCCTCTAGCGCGGATACGCAGTATTTT.